The 15 T cell receptor beta chains reported below all come from one sample, sequenced in a study of identical twins. Each CDR3 protein gets one entry after TCRdb re-called the 5' RACE reads with MiXCR. The sample holds 240,000 or so distinct CDR3 sequences; roughly 13% are singletons and the top ten take 3.5% to 5%. These data also formed part of another study, on yellow fever vaccine responses in identical twins.

The sequenced sample consisted of memory (CD45RO+) T cells sorted from blood. Every receptor here comes from a woman aged 18-29 years in good health.

This clonotype was observed a handful of times. A junction boundary mismatches the germline segment, possibly from a read error. The J gene is TRBJ2-3, the V gene TRBV5-1; a weak D match, TRBD2 (5 bases). From germline, CDR1 is SGHRS and CDR2 YFSETQ. CDR3 size: 14 residues. The CDR3 here is CASRLDWSTDTQYF. CDR3 DNA: TGCGCCAGCAGATTGGACTGGTCCACAGATACGCAGTATTTT.

In this sample, this clonotype turned up a few times. V is TRBV20-1 and J is TRBJ2-6; possible D gene TRBD1, 5 bases. Germline V gene data show CDR1 as DFQATT and CDR2 as SNEGSKA (reference sequence). Trimming cost V 0 bases and J 1 base, with 7 bases left between them. This CDR3 region has 15 residues. The CDR3 spells CSARDRESGANVLTF. The CDR3 region has the DNA TGCAGTGCTAGAGACAGGGAATCTGGGGCCAACGTCCTGACTTTC.

This chain joins TRBV3-1 and TRBJ2-7; tentative D call: TRBD2 (6 bases). Germline V lookup: CDR1 LGHDT, CDR2 YNNKEL (reference sequence). The CDR3 sequence is 14 residues long. V was cut by 1 base and J by 3 bases, with 10 bases left in between. The CDR3 sequence: CASSQGRGLYEQYF. CDR3 DNA: TGTGCCAGCAGCCAAGGTCGGGGACTCTACGAGCAGTACTTC.

This clonotype came up many times. The chain couples TRBV7-2 to TRBJ2-5; TRBD2 agrees at 7 bases. Per the germline V gene, CDR1 is SGHTA and CDR2 is FQGNSA. With 5 bases clipped from V and 2 bases from J, the junction kept 2 bases outside the gene matches. CDR3 length: 13 amino acids. CDR3 nucleotides: TGTGCCAGCAGCAGGACTAGACAAGAGACCCAGTACTTC. Translated, it gives CASSRTRQETQYF.

The chain uses TRBV4-3 and TRBJ2-1; 8 bases agree with TRBD2. V lost 1 base and J lost 0; bases outside the gene matches: 5. CDR1 is LGHNA and CDR2 is YSLEER in the germline V gene. CDR3 length equals 17 residues. CDR3 sequence: CASSQAGGLSSYNEQFF. Written as DNA, the CDR3 is TGCGCCAGCAGCCAAGCGGGAGGGCTCAGCTCCTACAATGAGCAGTTCTTC.

Here the CDR3 reads CASSRGGLAEGETQYF. The CDR3 DNA reads as TGCGCCAGCAGTCGTGGGGGACTAGCGGAAGGGGAGACCCAGTACTTC. The chain uses TRBV10-1 and TRBJ2-5; 11 bases are shared with TRBD2. The V segment lost 5 bases and the J segment 5 bases; nucleotides outside the gene matches: 10. CDR1 WNHNN and CDR2 SYGVQD come from the germline V gene (reference sequence). This CDR3 spans 16 amino acids.

The V and J genes are TRBV7-3 and TRBJ2-5; 8 bases match TRBD2. The J segment lost 5 bases and the V segment lost 5 bases, leaving 4 bases of the junction unmatched. The CDR3 contains 13 residues. Germline V CDR1 and CDR2: SGHTA, FQGTGA. This chain's CDR3 is CASSPGGGETQYF. CDR3 bases: TGTGCCAGCAGCCCAGGCGGGGGGGAGACCCAGTACTTC.

In its sample, this clonotype was seen many times. V and J are TRBV3-1 and TRBJ2-5, with 7 positions matching TRBD1. This CDR3 is built from 14 residues. Germline V CDR1 and CDR2: LGHDT, YNNKEL (reference sequence). V was pared by 5 bases and J by 3 bases, with 6 bases of the junction left unmatched. CDR3: CASSSLTGKETQYF. The CDR3 nucleotides read TGTGCCAGCAGCTCCCTGACAGGGAAAGAGACCCAGTACTTC.

V gene TRBV20-1 combines with J gene TRBJ2-1, with a weak D call TRBD1 (6 bases). The CDR3 extends over 15 amino acids. Germline values: CDR1 DFQATT, CDR2 SNEGSKA (reference sequence). V gave up 5 bases and J gave up 3 bases, with 17 bases separating them. CDR3 in amino acids: CSAEGPGGYYNEQFF. The CDR3 region has the DNA TGCAGTGCTGAGGGCCCTGGGGGCTACTACAATGAGCAGTTCTTC.

The chain is built from TRBV7-6 and TRBJ2-7; no reliable D call. V lost 3 bases to trimming and J lost 6 bases, with 18 bases between them. This CDR3 region has 15 residues. CDR1 and CDR2 from the germline V gene are SGHVS and FNYEAQ. The CDR3 bases are TGTGCCAGCAGCTTCTCCGGCCAGTCCCATGGCGAGCAGTACTTC. Protein sequence: CASSFSGQSHGEQYF.

There are many counts of this clonotype. The chain combines TRBV2 with TRBJ1-1; 9 bases align to TRBD1. This CDR3 is 14 amino acids long. Germline V gene sequence: CDR1 SNHLY, CDR2 FYNNEI. V trimming: 4 bases; J trimming: 1 base; junction bases outside the gene matches: 1. CDR3 bases: TGTGCCAGCAGTGTGACAGGGGGGAACACTGAAGCTTTCTTT. Translated: CASSVTGGNTEAFF. Together with reference TRBV2 and TRBJ1-1, the CDR3 gives the full variable domain: EPEVTQTPSHQVTQMGQEVILRCVPISNHLYFYWYRQILGQKVEFLVSFYNNEISEKSEIFDDQFSVERPDGSNFTLKIRSTKLEDSAMYFCASSVTGGNTEAFFGQGTRLTVV.

In its sample, this clonotype was seen many times. V and J are TRBV3-1 and TRBJ2-3; D is unclear. The CDR3 has 13 residues. V gave up 6 bases and J gave up 9 bases, with 16 bases separating them. Germline CDR1 and CDR2: LGHDT and YNNKEL (reference sequence). The CDR3 sequence: CASSDLGRKTQYF. CDR3 in DNA: TGTGCCAGCAGTGACTTAGGGCGTAAGACGCAGTATTTT.

The J gene is TRBJ1-5, the V gene TRBV7-8; D possibly corresponds to TRBD1 (6 bases). This CDR3 comprises 18 residues. The V gene's germline CDR1 is SGHVS and CDR2 FQNEAQ. V gave up 6 bases and J gave up 0 bases, with 21 bases separating them. The CDR3 sequence is CASRNTPAGAYSNQPQHF. The CDR3 bases are TGTGCCAGCAGGAACACCCCGGCGGGGGCTTATAGCAATCAGCCCCAGCATTTT.

Ten or more counts support this clonotype. CDR3 sequence: CASSFVGLSEKLFF. Written as DNA, the CDR3 is TGTGCCAGCAGTTTCGTGGGGCTGAGTGAAAAACTGTTTTTT. The gene calls are TRBV12-3 or TRBV12-4 and TRBJ1-4; tentatively, D is TRBD1 (5 bases). V lost 3 bases, J lost 7 bases, and 12 bases lay in between. CDR3 length equals 14 residues.

In this sample, this clonotype turned up a few times. The chain has TRBV6-1 and TRBJ1-1, with a tentative D call TRBD1 (5 bases). The germline V and J ends were trimmed by 7 bases and 1 base, with 13 bases remaining between them. The germline V gene encodes CDR1 MNHNS and CDR2 SASEGT. CDR3 length: 14 residues. The CDR3 reads CASTMGPQNTEAFF. DNA for the CDR3: TGTGCCAGCACCATGGGACCTCAGAACACTGAAGCTTTCTTT.